The source of this T cell receptor (beta chain) is a study of T-cell reconstitution after alpha-beta-depleted transplantation in children. A word on this clonotype: The antigen remains undetermined.

Study conclusions and caveats: Alpha-beta T cells about two months after transplant reportedly derived from several hundred expanded graft clones. Certain patients had high TCRbeta diversity at day 60, and it came from recipient T cells and thymic progenitors that survived. The authors attributed T-cell counts and diversity one year after transplant mostly to newly produced T cells.

Unique molecular identifiers were used in preparing the TCRbeta library. MiXCR was run by TCRdb on the PCR reads, yielding one entry per CDR3 protein. The data hold 200,000 to 300,000 distinct CDR3 sequences, with roughly 24% observed a single time. In germline, CDR1 is LGHNA, CDR2 YNFKEQ. This CDR3 contains 14 residues. Trimming removed 0 bases at V and 6 bases at J, with 9 bases between. Sample: PBMCs, taken before TCRalphabeta/CD19-depleted stem cell transplant. This clonotype originated in a girl aged 2-10 years with Fanconi anemia, due to receive a stem cell transplant. The rearrangement links TRBV4-2 to TRBJ2-1; maybe TRBD2 (5 bases). As DNA, the CDR3 is TGTGCCAGCAGCCAAGATCCAGGAGGCAATGAGCAGTTCTTC. This encodes CASSQDPGGNEQFF.